The rows below give T cell receptor beta chains drawn from one sample of a study of cytomegalovirus exposure and HLA in healthy donors. Sequenced by immunoSEQ multiplex PCR; TCRdb stores in-frame clones only, minus some. The data show more than 140,000 clones, 60% to 80% seen once. The sample taken for sequencing was PBMCs. The receptor set was obtained from a male donor in good health and CMV-seronegative. Each CDR3 is given with its conserved first and last residue. The D gene is left open where the match is weak. Rows give clone size only sometimes, using once, few, many, or a class for an expanded clone.

d_gene	abundance	v_gene	j_gene	CDR3nt	CDR3aa
TRBD1	.	TRBV11-3	TRBJ2-7	TGTGCCAGCAGCTCCAGACAGGGACGGGTCTACGAGCAGTACTTC	CASSSRQGRVYEQYF
TRBD1	.	TRBV23-1	TRBJ1-2	TGCGCCAGCAGTCTTTTCGGACAGGGGGCCCCCGTTAGGGGCTACACCTTC	CASSLFGQGAPVRGYTF
TRBD1	.	TRBV29-1	TRBJ2-5	TGCAGCGTTCTCACAGGGGGGCAAGAGACCCAGTACTTC	CSVLTGGQETQYF
.	.	TRBV14	TRBJ2-7	TGTGCCAGCAGCCTGGTCCGGGACTACGAGCAGTACTTC	CASSLVRDYEQYF
.	few	TRBV15	TRBJ2-7	TGTGCCACCAGCGGCCGCCCGAACGAGCAGTACTTC	CATSGRPNEQYF
.	.	TRBV30	TRBJ2-7	TGTGCCTCGCGGGCCCAATACGAGCAGTACTTC	CASRAQYEQYF
.	.	TRBV11-1	TRBJ2-3	TGTGCCAGCAGCTTAGGCGGTCGCTTATGGGATACGCAGTATTTT	CASSLGGRLWDTQYF
.	.	TRBV19	TRBJ2-1	TGTGCCAGTAGCACTGGTTTGGGTAGCGATGAGCAGTTCTTC	CASSTGLGSDEQFF
.	.	TRBV19	TRBJ1-1	TGTGCCAGTAGACAGCCTGAGATGAACACTGAAGCTTTCTTT	CASRQPEMNTEAFF
TRBD2	.	TRBV19	TRBJ2-7	TGTGCCAGTAGTATTAGCGGGAGGGCGCTCGAGCAGTACTTC	CASSISGRALEQYF
.	.	TRBV5-1	TRBJ2-1	TGCGCCAGCAGCCTGGGCCAACTTCCTGAGCAGTTCTTC	CASSLGQLPEQFF
TRBD1	.	TRBV27	TRBJ2-5	TGTGCCAGCAGCGATTGGGACAGTAAAGAGACCCAGTACTTC	CASSDWDSKETQYF
.	few	TRBV5-8	TRBJ2-1	TGTGCCAGCATCGTTAGCCTCTACAATGAGCAGTTCTTC	CASIVSLYNEQFF
.	.	TRBV11-2	TRBJ1-5	TGTGCCAGCAGTTTTGACAGAAATCAGCCCCAGCATTTT	CASSFDRNQPQHF
TRBD2	few	TRBV5-4	TRBJ2-7	TGTGCCAGCAGCCAAGACTCGGGAGGAAGCTACGAGCAGTACTTC	CASSQDSGGSYEQYF
.	.	TRBV29-1	TRBJ1-2	TGCAGCGTTGAAGTCGGGGGGCCGGGCTATGGCTACACCTTC	CSVEVGGPGYGYTF
.	few	TRBV7-2	TRBJ2-1	TGTGCCAGCAGACAGGGTCCTCTAGGGGAGCAGTTCTTC	CASRQGPLGEQFF
TRBD1	.	TRBV5-4	TRBJ2-7	TGTGCCAGCAGCTTGAAGGGACAGAACTCCTACGAGCAGTACTTC	CASSLKGQNSYEQYF
.	.	TRBV11-1	TRBJ2-1	TGTGCCAGCAGCTTAGTCCCCCTTGAGCAGTTCTTC	CASSLVPLEQFF
.	.	TRBV6-1	TRBJ2-2	TGTGCCAGCAGAGCCGGGACACTCAACACCGGGGAGCTGTTTTTT	CASRAGTLNTGELFF
TRBD1	.	TRBV7-9	TRBJ1-2	TGTGCCAGCAGCAGGGACAGGGTCTCTGGCTACACCTTC	CASSRDRVSGYTF
TRBD2	.	TRBV30	TRBJ2-3	TGTGCCTGGAGTCTAGCGGGGGGCCCCTATATCAGCACAGATACGCAGTATTTT	CAWSLAGGPYISTDTQYF
TRBD1	.	TRBV28	TRBJ2-1	TGTGCCAGCAGTTCCCCATCAGGGGGTGTCTACAATGAGCAGTTCTTC	CASSSPSGGVYNEQFF
TRBD2	.	TRBV6-1	TRBJ2-7	TGTGCCAGCAGGGGACTAGCGGCTACGGGGGAGCAGTACTTC	CASRGLAATGEQYF
.	.	TRBV6-5	TRBJ1-3	TGTGCCAGCAGTTACTCGACAGATGGAAACACCATATATTTT	CASSYSTDGNTIYF
.	.	TRBV30	TRBJ2-5	TGTGCCTGGAGTCGAATAGCGCAAGAGACCCAGTACTTC	CAWSRIAQETQYF
.	.	TRBV6-4	TRBJ2-5	TGTGCCAGCGACGGGACACCCGAGAGGAGAGAGACCCAGTACTTC	CASDGTPERRETQYF
.	.	TRBV10-3	TRBJ2-2	TGTGCCATCAGTGGCAGGGAGAACACCGGGGAGCTGTTTTTT	CAISGRENTGELFF
.	.	TRBV30	TRBJ1-5	TGTGCCTGGAGCCCGGGGGGAAACAATCAGCCCCAGCATTTT	CAWSPGGNNQPQHF
.	.	TRBV5-1	TRBJ1-2	TGCGCCAGCAGCTTGGCCAGGACAGCGACCGGCTACACCTTC	CASSLARTATGYTF
.	.	TRBV5-1	TRBJ1-2	TGCGCCAGCAGCCCCACCCCCTTGACAGAGATAGATGGCTACACCTTC	CASSPTPLTEIDGYTF
.	.	TRBV15	TRBJ2-1	TGTGCCACCAGCAGAGGTCGCCTAGCGAGTGCTAACAATGAGCAGTTCTTC	CATSRGRLASANNEQFF
.	.	TRBV25-1	TRBJ1-3	TGTGCCAGCAGTGAATGGGGGGGAGGCACCATATATTTT	CASSEWGGGTIYF
.	once	TRBV9	TRBJ1-3	TGTGCCAGCAGCGTAGTGGGGAGCGGGGGAAACACCATATATTTT	CASSVVGSGGNTIYF
.	.	TRBV2	TRBJ2-7	TGTGCCAGCAGTACCGTTAGCTCCTACGAGCAGTACTTC	CASSTVSSYEQYF
.	.	TRBV10-3	TRBJ2-2	TGTGCCATCAGCGACGATCGGGGGAGCACCGGGGAGCTGTTTTTT	CAISDDRGSTGELFF
TRBD2	.	TRBV2	TRBJ2-3	TGTGCCAGCAGCTCGATAGCGGGGGGCACAGATACGCAGTATTTT	CASSSIAGGTDTQYF
.	once	TRBV30	TRBJ1-2	TGTGCCTGGAGTACGAAGACCCGGAGCGGCTATGGCTACACCTTC	CAWSTKTRSGYGYTF
TRBD2	.	TRBV5-1	TRBJ2-1	TGCGCCAGCAGCTTAACGGCAGCGGGAGTAGGCAATGAGCAGTTCTTC	CASSLTAAGVGNEQFF
TRBD1	.	TRBV2	TRBJ1-6	TGTGCCAGCAGTACCACAGGGGATAATTCACCCCTCCACTTT	CASSTTGDNSPLHF
.	.	TRBV25-1	TRBJ1-2	TGTGCCAGCAGGGAACAGGGATCTAACTATGGCTACACCTTC	CASREQGSNYGYTF
.	.	TRBV12-5	TRBJ2-7	TGTGCTAGTGGTTTGGTACTAGGAGTTGGGCCCTACGAGCAGTACTTC	CASGLVLGVGPYEQYF
TRBD2	.	TRBV2	TRBJ2-2	TGTGCCAGCAGAGGGCGGGGGGGCTCCGGGGAGCTGTTTTTT	CASRGRGGSGELFF
TRBD1	few	TRBV4-2	TRBJ2-7	TGTGCCAGCAGCCAGGTGACCGGGACAGGAGGCTACGAGCAGTACTTC	CASSQVTGTGGYEQYF
.	.	TRBV21-1	TRBJ2-7	TGTGCCGGGCCCCCTAGCGGGAAAGCCTACGAGCAGTACTTC	CAGPPSGKAYEQYF
.	.	TRBV7-2	TRBJ2-1	TGTGCCAGCAGCTTAGGGGTAGCGGACTACAATGAGCAGTTCTTC	CASSLGVADYNEQFF
TRBD1	.	TRBV2	TRBJ1-2	TGTGCCACCCAGGGGCCGATACAGGGGCACTATGGCTACACCTTC	CATQGPIQGHYGYTF
.	once	TRBV7-9	TRBJ1-2	TGTGCCAGCAGCTTAGTGGCCAGGGGTTACTATGGCTACACCTTC	CASSLVARGYYGYTF
.	.	TRBV2	TRBJ2-3	TGTGCCAGCAGTGAGGGGGGAAGTACGCAGTATTTT	CASSEGGSTQYF
TRBD1	few	TRBV6-6	TRBJ1-2	TGTGCCAGCAGTTATAAAGGGGGCGGCTATGGCTACACCTTC	CASSYKGGGYGYTF
TRBD2	.	TRBV11-3	TRBJ2-5	TGTGCCAGCAGCACGGGGACTAGCGGAGAGGAGACCCAGTACTTC	CASSTGTSGEETQYF
.	.	TRBV18	TRBJ1-1	TGTGCCAGCTCACCATCCTTGGGGCTTCGGGACACTGAAGCTTTCTTT	CASSPSLGLRDTEAFF
.	.	TRBV9	TRBJ1-1	TGTGCCAGCAGCGGATCCGGGACAGAAGCTTTCTTT	CASSGSGTEAFF